Listed below are T cell receptor beta chains from one sample, sequenced in a study of T-cell reconstitution after alpha-beta-depleted transplantation in children. TCRdb analysed the PCR reads with MiXCR anew, one entry per CDR3 protein. The sample lists 250,000 or so distinct CDR3 sequences, roughly a quarter occurring once. The input for sequencing was PBMCs, mostly from graft donor cells, taken 360 days after TCRalphabeta/CD19-depleted stem cell transplant. Receptors originate from a female patient under 10 years old who had a stem cell transplant for congenital amegakaryocytic thrombocytopenia, so the T cells may come from the graft donor. Each CDR3 is given with its conserved first and last residue.

v_call,cdr3_aa
TRBV12-3/TRBV12-4,CASSSGAEQFF
TRBV12-3/TRBV12-4,CASSLWPGGGPMSPLHF
TRBV3-1,CASSQDGIAGGPTWETQYF
TRBV5-1,CASSWGAGTYNEQFF
TRBV5-1,CASSFGDRDFYEQYF
TRBV7-2,CASSLARERHNEQFF
TRBV5-5,CASSDSVNEQFF
TRBV11-1,CASRRTGGHSPLHF
TRBV27,CASSSRFNEKLFF
TRBV28,CASSFLREKLFF
TRBV4-1,CASSQGTSEKYQETQYF
TRBV7-9,CASSLAQNTEAFF
TRBV5-1,CASSLDQITQFF
TRBV20-1,CSAKELADYEQYF
TRBV5-1,CASSSGQGSTDTQYF
TRBV20-1,CSAKGQANYGYTF
TRBV6-2/TRBV6-3,CASSDYPTGKIETQYF
TRBV10-3,CAISESGRNTEAFF
TRBV28,CASRPGRNTDTQYF
TRBV5-5,CASSFPGTMNTEAFF
TRBV28,CASRWGTDTQYF
TRBV2,CASRPGHFTYEQYF
TRBV6-1,CASASAVSTEAFF
TRBV29-1,CSLRTASYEQYF
TRBV4-1,CASSQDWGTISYNEQFF
TRBV29-1,CSVGTPNSYEQYF
TRBV7-3,CASSGGRYYNEQFF
TRBV10-2,CASGREQYF
TRBV4-1,CASSQGRDKQETQYF
TRBV20-1,CSATRVLWGYTF
TRBV14,CASSPGVGGAGELFF
TRBV12-3/TRBV12-4,CASKFKALDEQFF
TRBV5-1,CASSLEGQGALRRYTQYF
TRBV5-1,CASAGAAMNTEAFF
TRBV4-3,CASSQGRLWSTEAFF
TRBV28,CAIMGTAEAFF